A selection of T cell receptor beta chains follows, all from one sample in a study of cytomegalovirus exposure and HLA in healthy donors. Produced via immunoSEQ multiplex PCR; TCRdb's table is partial and in-frame only. The table has roughly 180,000 clones, just under 80% seen once. What was sequenced was PBMCs. Receptors originate from a female donor in good health and CMV-seronegative. Each CDR3 is given with its conserved first and last residue. A D gene is named only where the DNA matches it firmly. The size of a clone is reported for some rows only, either as once, few or many, or as a class for expanded clones.

>TRBJ1-2|-|TRBV7-9|-
TGTGCCAGCAGCCAGGATACTTATGGCTACACCTTC
CASSQDTYGYTF
>TRBJ2-3|few|TRBV6-1|-
TGTGCCAGCAGCCAGGTCGGGGGTGATACGCAGTATTTT
CASSQVGGDTQYF
>TRBJ2-7|-|TRBV6-1|TRBD1
TGTGCCAGCAGTGAAAGTTCCACAGGGGGCGCGTACGAGCAGTACTTC
CASSESSTGGAYEQYF
>TRBJ2-5|few|TRBV28|-
TGTGCCAGCAGTTTATGGGGGGGGACACCCGGATACTTC
CASSLWGGTPGYF
>TRBJ1-5|-|TRBV1|-
TGCACCAGCAGCCAACCCCACCTCGGACAGGCGGAGGGCAATCAGCCCCAGCATTTT
CTSSQPHLGQAEGNQPQHF
>TRBJ2-5|-|TRBV6-1|TRBD1
TGTGCCAGCAGTCCTAGTCAGGGGGTGGGAGAGACCCAGTACTTC
CASSPSQGVGETQYF
>TRBJ2-7|-|TRBV5-1|-
TGCGCCAGCAGCTTGCTGGGGGACTACGAGCAGTACTTC
CASSLLGDYEQYF
>TRBJ1-5|-|TRBV4-3|TRBD1
TGCGCCAGCAGCCAAGATTCGGGAGAAGACAGGGTCCAGCATTTT
CASSQDSGEDRVQHF
>TRBJ1-1|once|TRBV30|-
TGTGCCTCCTTACAGGGCCTTAACACTGAAGCTTTCTTT
CASLQGLNTEAFF
>TRBJ2-1|-|TRBV13|-
TGTGCCAGCAGCCCTCAGTCCGGGGGAGAGCAGTTCTTC
CASSPQSGGEQFF
>TRBJ2-2|-|TRBV7-3|-
TGTGCCAGCAGCCGCGGGACCGGGGAGCTGTTTTTT
CASSRGTGELFF
>TRBJ1-1|-|TRBV9|-
TGTGCCAGCAGCTCAGGTGGGGGGGCGAACACTGAAGCTTTCTTT
CASSSGGGANTEAFF
>TRBJ2-4|-|TRBV6-4|TRBD2
TGTGCCAGCACCCTGACTAGCGGGAGGTTAGCCAAAAACATTCAGTACTTC
CASTLTSGRLAKNIQYF
>TRBJ1-2|-|TRBV4-2|TRBD1
TGTGCCAGCAGCCATACGGACAGGGGGGCTATAGGCTACACCTTC
CASSHTDRGAIGYTF
>TRBJ1-4|-|TRBV11-2|TRBD1
TGTGCCAGCAGCTTAGGGCGCAGGGGGAGCGAAAAACTGTTTTTT
CASSLGRRGSEKLFF
>TRBJ2-7|-|TRBV2|-
TGTGCCAGCAGTGAATACCAGATTCAGTACTTC
CASSEYQIQYF